This T cell receptor (beta chain) was observed in a study of T-cell reconstitution after alpha-beta-depleted transplantation in children. The library targeted TCRbeta and was prepared with unique molecular identifiers. One entry per CDR3 protein, called by TCRdb with MiXCR from the PCR reads. Of about 130,000 distinct CDR3 sequences listed, about 9.5% were seen once; the top ten hold under 30%. Losses at the gene ends were 5 bases for V and 3 bases for J; bases not matched to a gene: 2. Looked up from germline, CDR1 is SGHVS and CDR2 is FQNEAQ. The CDR3 covers 13 residues. This clonotype has just a few counts.

The rearrangement uses TRBV7-8 and TRBJ2-7, with TRBD1 matching 9 bases. The sequencing used PBMCs, mostly from graft donor cells, collected 180 days after TCRalphabeta/CD19-depleted stem cell transplant. This clonotype was obtained from a girl less than two years old who had a stem cell transplant for combined immunodeficiency, so the T cells may come from the graft donor. CDR3 DNA: TGTGCCAGCAGCGGGGACAGGGTCTACGAGCAGTACTTC. Protein sequence: CASSGDRVYEQYF.